Sequencing of this T cell receptor beta chain was carried out in a study of cytomegalovirus exposure and HLA in healthy donors. As for this clone: Its antigen is still unknown.

Study outcomes and limitations: Later, an analysis found that common viral pathogens appeared to be linked with several of the most significant clusters.

The PCR contained 60 Vbeta and 13 Jbeta primers. Measured with immunoSEQ multiplex PCR; TCRdb has only the in-frame clones, and not every one. The sample consists of 200,000 to 300,000 clones, roughly 82% of them appearing once. The V end lost 7 bases, the J end lost 4 bases, and 16 bases lay between the germline ends. Germline V gene sequence: CDR1 SNHLY, CDR2 FYNNEI. The CDR3 covers 14 residues. The V and J genes are TRBV2 and TRBJ1-1, with D possibly matching TRBD1 (5 bases). The receptor comes from a woman aged 40 to 50 in good health and CMV-seropositive. The material sequenced was PBMCs. In DNA, the CDR3 is TGTGCCAGCAAGACGGGGGTGGAAAGCACTGAAGCTTTCTTT. Its protein is CASKTGVESTEAFF.